What follows is one TCR beta chain and its context. Its antigen remains unknown. Here immunoSEQ multiplex PCR was the method, and the copy in TCRdb shows in-frame clones only, minus some. The repertoire includes tens of thousands of clones, 90% to 95% of them detected once, and 4% to 6% sits in the top ten. This specimen comes from a study of T cell responses to AZD1222 COVID-19 vaccine. Study-wide points: Repertoire sampling was restricted to post-peak T cell response timepoints. Along spike, vaccine-associated CD4 TCRs were found throughout, with dominance at 160-218 and 743-854.

Trimming stripped 5 bases from V and 2 bases from J, with 12 bases between. This CDR3 has 14 amino acids. Germline CDR1 MDHEN, CDR2 SYDVKM. The rearrangement links TRBV28 to TRBJ1-1; D is undetermined. The specimen was peripheral blood, collected on day 0 of MenACWY control vaccination. The clonotype comes from an adult in good health. CDR3 DNA sequence: TGTGCCAGCAGTCCGGGATCCGAAAACACTGAAGCTTTCTTT. Translating it yields CASSPGSENTEAFF.